This T cell receptor beta chain was found in a study of blood T cell repertoires in COVID-19. Study as a whole: Sources were T cells, B-cell-depleted T cells, or PBMCs; the material itself was cDNA or gDNA.

Note on this clone: At one of its ends the junction is not consistent with the germline gene, which may arise from a read error.

Assay used: immunoSEQ multiplex PCR; TCRdb lists only in-frame clones, some missing. Among some 220,000 clones listed, about 85% were seen once. This CDR3 region has 11 residues. CDR1 and CDR2 from the germline V gene are MDHEN and SYDVKM. This clonotype was sampled from a man in his fifties who had recovered from COVID-19. The specimen was peripheral blood. The chain couples TRBV28 to TRBJ2-7, with D hard to call. The DNA of the CDR3 is TGTGCAAGCAGATCCACCTACGAGCAGTACTTC. It encodes CASRSTYEQYF.